This T cell receptor (beta chain) came from a study of PD-L1 blockade in urothelial cancer. Study at large: Median T cell yield per blood sample was about 150,000 cells.

The CDR3 covers 19 residues. Germline-derived CDR1 and CDR2 are SGHRS and YFSETQ. The J segment lost 4 bases and the V segment lost 4 bases, leaving 13 bases of the junction unmatched. Assay: immunoSEQ multiplex PCR; the TCRdb copy retains only in-frame clones and omits some. The sample lists under 70,000 clones, roughly 77% occurring once. The time point was: pretreatment peripheral blood. This clone was seen a single time. The V gene is TRBV5-1, the J gene TRBJ2-2; 13 positions match TRBD2. Specimen: PBMCs, collected around atezolizumab (anti-PD-L1) treatment. The sequence was collected from a man between 70 and 80 years old with urothelial cancer. CDR3 region: CASSQPSGTSGTLTGELFF. The CDR3 nucleotides read TGCGCCAGCAGCCAACCGTCCGGGACTAGCGGGACCCTCACCGGGGAGCTGTTTTTT.